These 30 T cell receptor beta chains came from one sample sequenced in a study of technical replicates of blood from several donors. This table comes from immunoSEQ multiplex PCR, and its TCRdb copy is limited to in-frame clones, with some not included. The sample has some 98,000 clones; almost 96% are singletons. Sequenced sample: T cells isolated from PBMCs. These receptors originate from a human donor in good health.

In this sample, this clone turned up once. The chain carries TRBV28 and TRBJ2-4, with 14 bases that match TRBD2. The CDR3 is 19 residues long. The V segment lost 5 bases and the J segment 1 base; nucleotides outside the gene matches: 10. Germline CDR1 reads MDHEN; CDR2 reads SYDVKM. DNA of the CDR3: TGTGCCAGCAGTGGGGGACTAGCGGGGGTCCCTAGGGCCAAAAACATTCAGTACTTC. Its protein product is CASSGGLAGVPRAKNIQYF.

In DNA, the CDR3 is TGTGCCAGCAGCCAAGATCCGGGGTTTTCCTACGAGCAGTACTTC. Protein product: CASSQDPGFSYEQYF. The rearrangement uses TRBV14 and TRBJ2-7; TRBD2 is a possible D gene (5 bases). The germline V and J ends were trimmed by 0 bases and 1 base, with 10 bases remaining between them. This CDR3 region has 15 residues. Germline CDR1 and CDR2: SGHDN and FVKESK. The full variable domain, completed using reference TRBV14 and TRBJ2-7, is EAGVTQFPSHSVIEKGQTVTLRCDPISGHDNLYWYRRVMGKEIKFLLHFVKESKQDESGMPNNRFLAERTGGTYSTLKVQPAELEDSGVYFCASSQDPGFSYEQYFGPGTRLTVT.

J is TRBJ2-7 and V is TRBV19, with D possibly matching TRBD2 (5 bases). Germline CDR1 and CDR2: LNHDA and SQIVND (reference sequence). V lost 6 bases and J 1 base, leaving 13 bases between the germline ends. This CDR3 has 14 amino acids. The CDR3 region has the DNA TGTGCCAGTAGAAGAGCGAGGGAATCCTACGAGCAGTACTTC. It encodes CASRRARESYEQYF.

The rearrangement joins TRBV18 to TRBJ1-5; unclear D gene. Per germline, CDR1 KGHSH and CDR2 LQKENI. V lost 2 bases, J lost 0 bases, and 8 bases lay in between. CDR3 size: 15 residues. This chain's CDR3 is CASSPSANSNQPQHF. In nucleotides, the CDR3 is TGTGCCAGCTCACCAAGCGCTAATAGCAATCAGCCCCAGCATTTT.

This chain links TRBV14 with TRBJ2-1; D possibly corresponds to TRBD2 (5 bases). CDR1 and CDR2 (germline): SGHDN, FVKESK. The CDR3 runs to 13 residues. Between the trimmed V and J ends, which lost 0 bases and 7 bases, there was a span of 7 bases. This CDR3 is CASSQETGNEQFF. CDR3 nucleotides: TGTGCCAGCAGCCAAGAAACGGGGAATGAGCAGTTCTTC.

The V and J genes are TRBV4-2 and TRBJ2-3, with 7 positions matching TRBD2. Germline-derived CDR1 and CDR2 are LGHNA and YNFKEQ. The CDR3 spans 16 residues. V dropped 4 bases and J dropped 3; count of bases not matched to a gene: 10. This chain's CDR3 is CASSRPSGEGTDTQYF. The DNA for the CDR3 is TGTGCCAGCAGCCGCCCCAGCGGGGAAGGAACAGATACGCAGTATTTT.

The genes are TRBV7-6 and TRBJ2-7; the match to TRBD1 covers 9 bases. CDR1 is SGHVS and CDR2 is FNYEAQ in the germline V gene. This CDR3 is 17 amino acids long. Germline trimming cut 4 bases from V and 3 bases from J; bases unmatched to any gene: 13. As DNA, the CDR3 is TGTGCCAGCAGCTCAACCCTGGGACAGGGAGAATACTACGAGCAGTACTTC. Its translation is CASSSTLGQGEYYEQYF.

This sequence joins TRBV5-4 and TRBJ1-3; D ambiguous. This CDR3 spans 13 amino acids. Per germline, CDR1 SGHNT and CDR2 YYREEE (reference sequence). Trimming cost V 9 bases and J 0 bases, with 10 bases left between them. CDR3 sequence reads: CATGRYSGNTIYF. The DNA of the CDR3 is TGTGCCACCGGGAGATACTCTGGAAACACCATATATTTT.

This chain connects TRBV2 to TRBJ1-2; D call uncertain. CDR1 SNHLY and CDR2 FYNNEI come from the germline V gene. Trimming shortened V by 6 bases and J by 8 bases, and 16 bases separated the two germline ends. This CDR3 spans 13 amino acids. CDR3 sequence (DNA): TGTGCCAGCAGAAGTACAAAACCCGGGGGCTACACCTTC. It specifies CASRSTKPGGYTF. The complete variable domain, with remaining parts taken from reference TRBV2 and TRBJ1-2, reads EPEVTQTPSHQVTQMGQEVILRCVPISNHLYFYWYRQILGQKVEFLVSFYNNEISEKSEIFDDQFSVERPDGSNFTLKIRSTKLEDSAMYFCASRSTKPGGYTFGSGTRLTVV.

V is TRBV7-9 and J is TRBJ2-3; D unresolved. The CDR3 has 11 residues. With 7 bases removed from V and 4 bases from J, the gap between germline ends came to 6 bases. In germline, CDR1 is SEHNR, CDR2 FQNEAQ (reference sequence). The CDR3 DNA reads as TGTGCCAGCACCCCCTCAGATACGCAGTATTTT. Its translation: CASTPSDTQYF.

A single count supports this clone. This rearrangement joins TRBV28 to TRBJ1-1; a possible D gene is TRBD1 (5 bases). Germline CDR1 reads MDHEN; CDR2 reads SYDVKM. The CDR3 has 13 amino acids. V was clipped by 8 bases and J by 0 bases, with 10 bases between them. As DNA, the CDR3 is TGTGCCAGCGAAGACAGTTTGAACACTGAAGCTTTCTTT. Its translation is CASEDSLNTEAFF.

The chain has TRBV5-1 and TRBJ2-3; TRBD2 matches at 9 bases. The J segment lost 2 bases and the V segment lost 0 bases, leaving 4 bases of the junction unmatched. CDR1 SGHRS and CDR2 YFSETQ come from the germline V gene. This CDR3 region has 16 residues. The CDR3 DNA sequence: TGCGCCAGCAGCTTGGGACTAGCGGCAATCACAGATACGCAGTATTTT. It specifies CASSLGLAAITDTQYF.

V usage is TRBV4-1 and J usage is TRBJ1-1; D is undetermined. The germline V and J ends were trimmed by 0 bases and 6 bases, with 8 bases remaining between them. The V gene's germline CDR1 is MGHRA and CDR2 YSYEKL. The CDR3 length is 13 residues. CDR3 sequence reads: CASSQERLSEAFF. In DNA, the CDR3 is TGCGCCAGCAGCCAAGAGAGGCTATCTGAAGCTTTCTTT.

The chain has TRBV7-8 and TRBJ2-5, with 7 positions matching TRBD2. CDR1 SGHVS and CDR2 FQNEAQ come from the germline V gene. J gave up 4 bases and V 4 bases, and 9 bases lay outside the gene matches. The CDR3 is 15 amino acids. The CDR3 is CASSSWEGGVETQYF. The CDR3 nucleotides are TGTGCCAGCAGCTCATGGGAGGGTGGGGTAGAGACCCAGTACTTC.

The gene calls are TRBV2 and TRBJ2-3; 11 nucleotides agree with TRBD2. Germline V gene sequence: CDR1 SNHLY, CDR2 FYNNEI. CDR3 length: 17 amino acids. The V gene end was trimmed by 9 bases and the J gene end by 2 bases; junction bases not matched to a gene: 13. Written as DNA, the CDR3 is TGTGCCAGTGTGCTACTAGCGGGGGATGAGGACACAGATACGCAGTATTTT. Its translation: CASVLLAGDEDTDTQYF.

The genes are TRBV19 and TRBJ2-1; a possible D gene is TRBD2 (6 bases). The V end lost 3 bases, the J end lost 8 bases, and 11 bases lay between the germline ends. The CDR3 loop spans 13 amino acids. Germline values: CDR1 LNHDA, CDR2 SQIVND (reference sequence). CDR3 nucleotides: TGTGCCAGTAGTATCGGACTATTCTATGAGCAGTTCTTC. This codes for CASSIGLFYEQFF.

The rearrangement uses TRBV19 and TRBJ2-5; a possible D gene is TRBD1 (6 bases). The CDR3 has 13 residues. Trimming shortened V by 7 bases and J by 2 bases, and 11 bases separated the two germline ends. Germline values: CDR1 LNHDA, CDR2 SQIVND (reference sequence). Here the CDR3 DNA reads TGTGCCAGTACGGAGACAGGTCAAGAGACCCAGTACTTC. This sequence encodes CASTETGQETQYF.

The V call is TRBV12-5, the J call TRBJ2-3; D gene ambiguous. The length of the CDR3 is 11 residues. Germline V gene data show CDR1 as LGHNT and CDR2 as FRNRAP. V shed 6 bases and J shed 5 bases, with 6 bases lying between them. In DNA form, the CDR3 reads TGTGCTAGTGGACCCGGAGATACGCAGTATTTT. Its protein is CASGPGDTQYF. Variable domain in full (rest from reference TRBV12-5 and TRBJ2-3): DARVTQTPRHKVTEMGQEVTMRCQPILGHNTVFWYRQTMMQGLELLAYFRNRAPLDDSGMPKDRFSAEMPDATLATLKIQPSEPRDSAVYFCASGPGDTQYFGPGTRLTVL.

The chain links TRBV7-9 to TRBJ2-6; D unresolved. Deletions cut 3 bases from V and 3 bases from J, with 3 bases between. The CDR3 is 13 residues long. Germline loops: CDR1 SEHNR, CDR2 FQNEAQ (reference sequence). The CDR3 nucleotides are TGTGCCAGCAGCTTCGGTGGGGCCAACGTCCTGACTTTC. Its protein product is CASSFGGANVLTF.

The CDR3 sequence: CASESSGREETQYF. Written as DNA, the CDR3 is TGCGCCAGCGAGTCTAGCGGGAGGGAAGAGACCCAGTACTTC. The chain links TRBV5-1 to TRBJ2-5, with 12 bases matching TRBD2. Germline CDR1 is SGHRS and CDR2 is YFSETQ. Trimming cost V 7 bases and J 3 bases; bases outside gene matches: 4. The CDR3 totals 14 residues.

The rearrangement uses TRBV19 and TRBJ2-7, with TRBD1 identical over 10 bases. From germline, CDR1 is LNHDA and CDR2 SQIVND (reference sequence). The ends lost 7 bases at V and 4 bases at J; junction bases unmatched: 10. The CDR3 sequence is 15 residues long. This CDR3 is CASKASGTGVYEQYF. In DNA form, the CDR3 reads TGTGCCAGTAAGGCTTCCGGGACAGGGGTTTACGAGCAGTACTTC.

The V and J genes are TRBV7-8 and TRBJ2-3; TRBD2 matches at 8 bases. The CDR3 extends over 16 amino acids. In germline, CDR1 is SGHVS, CDR2 FQNEAQ. The V segment lost 2 bases and the J segment 0 bases; nucleotides outside the gene matches: 4. The CDR3: CASSLRGGTSTDTQYF. DNA of the CDR3: TGTGCCAGCAGCTTACGGGGGGGTACTAGCACAGATACGCAGTATTTT.

J is TRBJ2-7 and V is TRBV6-5; D remains unclear. V dropped 7 bases and J dropped 2 bases, with 15 bases sitting between them. There are 14 residues in the CDR3. Per germline, CDR1 MNHEY and CDR2 SVGAGI. The DNA for the CDR3 is TGTGCCAGCACTAATACCGCGCTCACCTACGAGCAGTACTTC. Protein sequence: CASTNTALTYEQYF.

CDR3 sequence reads: CSVIAEIQETQYF. The DNA of the CDR3 is TGCAGCGTTATAGCGGAAATCCAAGAGACCCAGTACTTC. The chain employs TRBV29-1 and TRBJ2-5; tentative D call: TRBD2 (6 bases). CDR1 is SQVTM and CDR2 is ANQGSEA in the germline V gene. This CDR3 has 13 amino acids. V gave up 5 bases and J gave up 1 base, with 11 bases separating them. The full variable domain, with the rest looked up from reference TRBV29-1 and TRBJ2-5, is SAVISQKPSRDICQRGTSLTIQCQVDSQVTMMFWYRQQPGQSLTLIATANQGSEATYESGFVIDKFPISRPNLTFSTLTVSNMSPEDSSIYLCSVIAEIQETQYFGPGTRLLVL.

This rearrangement joins TRBV11-2 to TRBJ1-2; D might be TRBD1 (6 bases). Germline V gene lookup returns CDR1 SGHAT and CDR2 FQNNGV. The CDR3 has 15 residues. Trimming shortened V by 5 bases and J by 0 bases, and 13 bases separated the two germline ends. In DNA form, the CDR3 reads TGTGCCAGCAGCCCAGACAGGCCTCCTAACTATGGCTACACCTTC. Its protein is CASSPDRPPNYGYTF.

The chain has TRBV7-6 and TRBJ2-2; 11 bases map to TRBD2. Germline CDR1 is SGHVS and CDR2 is FNYEAQ. This CDR3 has 18 residues. V gave up 4 bases and J gave up 6 bases; unmatched junction bases: 13. The CDR3 bases are TGTGCCAGCAGCTCTGACGCCCCACTAGCGGGAGTGGCCGGGGAGCTGTTTTTT. Translation: CASSSDAPLAGVAGELFF.

The V and J genes are TRBV19 and TRBJ1-6; maybe TRBD1 (6 bases). With 7 bases removed from V and 4 bases from J, the gap between germline ends came to 14 bases. There are 15 residues in the CDR3. Per germline, CDR1 LNHDA and CDR2 SQIVND (reference sequence). DNA of the CDR3: TGTGCCAGTATGATAGGGGGGGAATATAATTCACCCCTCCACTTT. Translating it yields CASMIGGEYNSPLHF.

V is TRBV28 and J is TRBJ1-5; TRBD1 is a possible D gene (5 bases). V shed 8 bases and J shed 5 bases, with 10 bases lying between them. The germline gives CDR1 MDHEN, CDR2 SYDVKM. This CDR3 spans 12 amino acids. CDR3 DNA sequence: TGTGCCAGCCGACAGCAAGATCAGCCCCAGCATTTT. Amino acid sequence: CASRQQDQPQHF.

This chain links TRBV6-6 with TRBJ1-2; possible D gene TRBD1, 5 bases. Trimming shortened V by 6 bases and J by 10 bases, and 18 bases separated the two germline ends. Germline values: CDR1 MNHNY, CDR2 SVGAGI (reference sequence). This CDR3 spans 13 amino acids. The chain's CDR3 is CASSRLTGGVYTF. The CDR3 DNA reads as TGTGCCAGCAGCCGACTAACGGGGGGTGTCTACACCTTC.

This chain uses TRBV15 with TRBJ1-5, with D possibly matching TRBD1 (5 bases). Germline loops: CDR1 LNHNV, CDR2 YYDKDF (reference sequence). The CDR3 has 19 amino acids. Between the trimmed V and J ends, which lost 4 bases and 1 base, there was a span of 23 bases. The CDR3 bases are TGTGCCACCAGCACCGACGACAGCAGGGTGGGGAAAAGCAATCAGCCCCAGCATTTT. Translated: CATSTDDSRVGKSNQPQHF.